This entry lists 16 T cell receptor beta chains sequenced from one sample in a study of cytomegalovirus exposure and HLA in healthy donors. Researchers ran the PCR with 60 Vbeta and 13 Jbeta primers. TCRdb's copy holds only in-frame clones and misses some; the assay was immunoSEQ multiplex PCR. The table lists 150,000 to 200,000 clones, 75% to 80% of them singletons, with around 0.97% in the top ten. Sequenced material: PBMCs. These receptor sequences come from a woman aged 45-60 years in good health and CMV-seropositive.

The CDR3 loop reads CASSLAYDRGTDEQYF. The CDR3 DNA follows: TGTGCCAGCAGCTTAGCATACGACAGGGGTACGGACGAGCAGTACTTC. This chain connects TRBV7-9 to TRBJ2-7; TRBD1 matches at 8 bases. Looked up from germline, CDR1 is SEHNR and CDR2 is FQNEAQ (reference sequence). V lost 0 bases, J lost 5 bases, and 9 bases stayed unmatched. The CDR3 is made up of 16 amino acids. The complete variable domain, with remaining parts taken from reference TRBV7-9 and TRBJ2-7, reads DTGVSQNPRHKITKRGQNVTFRCDPISEHNRLYWYRQTLGQGPEFLTYFQNEAQLEKSRLLSDRFSAERPKGSFSTLEIQRTEQGDSAMYLCASSLAYDRGTDEQYFGPGTRLTVT.

The rearrangement joins TRBV4-1 to TRBJ1-4; a weak D match, TRBD1 (6 bases). The ends were cut back, 4 bases at V and 8 bases at J, with 14 bases in the middle. Germline CDR1 reads MGHRA; CDR2 reads YSYEKL. The CDR3 runs 14 residues. The CDR3 nucleotides are TGCGCCAGCAGCCGAGCAGGGGTGCAAGAAAAACTGTTTTTT. This codes for CASSRAGVQEKLFF.

The gene calls are TRBV9 and TRBJ1-4; 7 bases align to TRBD1. CDR3 length equals 15 residues. With V trimmed by 4 bases and J by 8 bases, 11 bases remained unmatched. Germline values: CDR1 SGDLS, CDR2 YYNGEE. CDR3 residues: CASSPGLAGGEKLFF. The CDR3, as DNA: TGTGCCAGCAGCCCTGGGCTAGCAGGGGGGGAAAAACTGTTTTTT.

The J gene is TRBJ2-3, the V gene TRBV28, with 12 bases aligning to TRBD1. Germline V gives CDR1 MDHEN, CDR2 SYDVKM. With 4 bases clipped from V and 5 bases from J, the junction kept 7 bases outside the gene matches. This CDR3 contains 16 residues. CDR3 DNA sequence: TGTGCCAGCAGTTCAAGACGGGACAGGGGGCTAGATACGCAGTATTTT. It specifies CASSSRRDRGLDTQYF.

This clone has only a few counts. The rearrangement joins TRBV6-4 to TRBJ1-5; 9 bases agree with TRBD1. The CDR3 is 18 amino acids. Per germline, CDR1 MRHNA and CDR2 SNTAGT. Germline trimming cut 6 bases from V and 2 bases from J; bases unmatched to any gene: 14. The CDR3 region has the DNA TGTGCCAGCAGGCACCGGGACAGGGCTGTCGCTGGCAATCAGCCCCAGCATTTT. Encoded protein: CASRHRDRAVAGNQPQHF.

The J gene is TRBJ2-7, the V gene TRBV4-1, with D tentatively TRBD2 (7 bases). The germline V and J ends were trimmed by 1 base and 5 bases, with 21 bases remaining between them. This CDR3 contains 17 residues. Germline CDR1 and CDR2: MGHRA and YSYEKL. CDR3 in amino acids: CASSQAGGRGGTNEQYF. CDR3 in DNA: TGCGCCAGCAGCCAAGCCGGGGGGCGGGGTGGCACTAACGAGCAGTACTTC.

The CDR3 spells CASSSGQGVRQPQHF. The CDR3 DNA reads TGTGCCAGCAGCTCGGGACAGGGGGTTCGGCAGCCCCAGCATTTT. The genes are TRBV7-2 and TRBJ1-5, with TRBD1 matching 11 bases. The CDR3 has 15 amino acids. V was pared by 4 bases and J by 7 bases, with 6 bases of the junction left unmatched. CDR1 and CDR2 from the germline V gene are SGHTA and FQGNSA. The whole variable domain, remainder taken from reference TRBV7-2 and TRBJ1-5, is GAGVSQSPSNKVTEKGKDVELRCDPISGHTALYWYRQSLGQGLEFLIYFQGNSAPDKSGLPSDRFSAERTGGSVSTLTIQRTQQEDSAVYLCASSSGQGVRQPQHFGDGTRLSIL.

In DNA, the CDR3 is TGTGCCAGCAGCGAGAGAAGCAGGGGGGACACTGAAGCTTTCTTT. Its translation is CASSERSRGDTEAFF. The chain is built from TRBV5-4 and TRBJ1-1, with TRBD1 matching 7 bases. The CDR3 is made up of 15 amino acids. V was pared by 4 bases and J by 3 bases, with 9 bases of the junction left unmatched. Germline V gene sequence: CDR1 SGHNT, CDR2 YYREEE (reference sequence).

The V gene is TRBV19, the J gene TRBJ2-7; D might be TRBD1 (6 bases). Trimming pared 5 bases from V and 0 bases from J, leaving 11 bases between. CDR1 and CDR2 from the germline V gene are LNHDA and SQIVND (reference sequence). The CDR3 has 14 amino acids. The CDR3 sequence: CASSARDTSYEQYF. The CDR3 bases are TGTGCCAGTAGTGCCCGGGACACCTCCTACGAGCAGTACTTC. The full variable domain, in which reference TRBV19 and TRBJ2-7 provide the parts outside the CDR3, is DGGITQSPKYLFRKEGQNVTLSCEQNLNHDAMYWYRQDPGQGLRLIYYSQIVNDFQKGDIAEGYSVSREKKESFPLTVTSAQKNPTAFYLCASSARDTSYEQYFGPGTRLTVT.

This clone showed up just once. The chain employs TRBV2 and TRBJ1-2; TRBD1 is a possible D gene (6 bases). The germline V gene has CDR1 SNHLY and CDR2 FYNNEI. V gave up 3 bases and J gave up 4 bases, with 12 bases separating them. The CDR3 has 14 residues. CDR3 in DNA: TGTGCCAGCAGTGATCCGGGGGGCGTCTATGGCTACACCTTC. Translated, it gives CASSDPGGVYGYTF.

The genes are TRBV5-5 and TRBJ2-6; D not resolved. Germline CDR1 is SGHKS and CDR2 is YYEKEE (reference sequence). V lost 2 bases and J 0 bases, leaving 6 bases between the germline ends. CDR3 length equals 15 residues. In DNA, the CDR3 is TGTGCCAGCAGCTTAACACCCTCTGGGGCCAACGTCCTGACTTTC. This sequence encodes CASSLTPSGANVLTF. The variable domain in full, completed from reference TRBV5-5 and TRBJ2-6, reads DAGVTQSPTHLIKTRGQQVTLRCSPISGHKSVSWYQQVLGQGPQFIFQYYEKEERGRGNFPDRFSARQFPNYSSELNVNALLLGDSALYLCASSLTPSGANVLTFGAGSRLTVL.

To note about this clone: The germline gene is not matched at one end of the junction; a read error may be the cause. This rearrangement joins TRBV7-8 to TRBJ2-1; D gene unclear. The CDR3 totals 16 residues. Looked up from germline, CDR1 is SGHVS and CDR2 is FQNEAQ. The CDR3 spells CASSLGWSVSYNAQFF. The CDR3 DNA follows: TGTGCCAGCAGCTTAGGGTGGTCTGTGTCTTACAATGCGCAGTTCTTC.

The rearrangement uses TRBV18 and TRBJ2-6, with TRBD1 as a possible D gene (6 bases). Germline V gene data show CDR1 as KGHSH and CDR2 as LQKENI. The CDR3 has 17 amino acids. Trimming pared 2 bases from V and 0 bases from J, leaving 11 bases between. For the CDR3, the DNA is TGTGCCAGCTCACCATATACAGGGACCTCTGGGGCCAACGTCCTGACTTTC. Translating it yields CASSPYTGTSGANVLTF. The complete variable domain, with remaining parts taken from reference TRBV18 and TRBJ2-6, reads NAGVMQNPRHLVRRRGQEARLRCSPMKGHSHVYWYRQLPEEGLKFMVYLQKENIIDESGMPKERFSAEFPKEGPSILRIQQVVRGDSAAYFCASSPYTGTSGANVLTFGAGSRLTVL.

The V call is TRBV10-3, the J call TRBJ1-4; the match to TRBD1 covers 10 bases. The V gene's germline CDR1 is ENHRY and CDR2 SYGVKD. There are 16 residues in the CDR3. V was clipped by 2 bases and J by 5 bases; unmatched bases: 5. CDR3 DNA sequence: TGTGCCATCAGTGAGCCTCCGGGACAGGGGAATGAAAAACTGTTTTTT. Its translation: CAISEPPGQGNEKLFF.

The V gene is TRBV4-2, the J gene TRBJ1-4; maybe TRBD1 (5 bases). The CDR3 spans 16 residues. Trimming stripped 4 bases from V and 0 bases from J, with 12 bases between. Germline V gives CDR1 LGHNA, CDR2 YNFKEQ. In DNA form, the CDR3 reads TGTGCCAGCAGCCGCCCAACAGGAACAACTAATGAAAAACTGTTTTTT. Translated, it gives CASSRPTGTTNEKLFF.

The chain is built from TRBV28 and TRBJ2-3; 7 bases are a match to TRBD2. Germline V lookup: CDR1 MDHEN, CDR2 SYDVKM. J was trimmed by 1 base and V by 5 bases; bases with no gene match: 6. The CDR3 spans 15 residues. CDR3 region: CASSLRGEGTDTQYF. CDR3 nucleotides: TGTGCCAGCAGTCTACGGGGGGAAGGCACAGATACGCAGTATTTT. Full variable domain (missing parts from reference TRBV28 and TRBJ2-3): DVKVTQSSRYLVKRTGEKVFLECVQDMDHENMFWYRQDPGLGLRLIYFSYDVKMKEKGDIPEGYSVSREKKERFSLILESASTNQTSMYLCASSLRGEGTDTQYFGPGTRLTVL.